The 27 T cell receptor beta chains reported below all come from one sample, sequenced in a study of response to subunit inactivated influenza vaccine. TCRdb recomputed calls from the RT-PCR reads with MiXCR, one row per CDR3 protein. The data show about 520,000 distinct CDR3 sequences, with approximately 7.3% seen just once and around 13% held by the top ten. Sequencing was performed on PBMCs from blood, taken around 25 months after vaccination. These receptors were obtained from a man between 50 and 69 years old who received an inactivated influenza vaccine.

The CDR3 sequence: CSARDRGRTGQPQHF. For the CDR3, the DNA is TGCAGTGCTAGAGATCGAGGCAGGACTGGCCAGCCCCAGCATTTT. The chain joins TRBV20-1 to TRBJ1-5; D is ambiguous. The germline V and J ends were trimmed by 0 bases and 7 bases, with 16 bases remaining between them. This CDR3 is built from 15 residues. Germline CDR1 and CDR2: DFQATT and SNEGSKA (reference sequence).

The rearrangement joins TRBV20-1 to TRBJ2-1; 8 bases agree with TRBD2. The germline CDR1 and CDR2 sequences are DFQATT and SNEGSKA (reference sequence). The junction had 5 bases not matched to a gene; V was cut back by 3 bases and J by 7 bases. This CDR3 region has 13 residues. As DNA, the CDR3 is TGCAGTGCTAGGGGAATAGCGGGGAATGAGCAGTTCTTC. It is translated as CSARGIAGNEQFF.

The V and J genes are TRBV20-1 and TRBJ2-4; 10 bases line up with TRBD1. CDR1 is DFQATT and CDR2 is SNEGSKA in the germline V gene (reference sequence). Trimming cost V 5 bases and J 3 bases; bases outside gene matches: 1. CDR3 size: 13 residues. This CDR3 reads CSAGQGVKNIQYF. CDR3 DNA: TGCAGTGCTGGACAGGGGGTCAAAAACATTCAGTACTTC.

This clonotype has more than one count but fewer than ten. The V and J genes are TRBV28 and TRBJ1-5; the D gene is possibly TRBD1 (6 bases). V lost 5 bases and J lost 7, with 27 bases in between. Germline V lookup: CDR1 MDHEN, CDR2 SYDVKM. This CDR3 is 18 amino acids long. In DNA form, the CDR3 reads TGTGCCAGCAGTCCATCGACAGGTTTGGGTACTATGGAACAGCCCCAGCATTTT. Translating it yields CASSPSTGLGTMEQPQHF.

The chain is built from TRBV5-1 and TRBJ2-5; D is possibly TRBD2 (7 bases). With 0 bases removed from V and 4 bases from J, the gap between germline ends came to 19 bases. Per germline, CDR1 SGHRS and CDR2 YFSETQ. CDR3 length: 17 amino acids. The CDR3 region is CASSLVTSRGAGETQYF. The CDR3 nucleotides are TGCGCCAGCAGCTTGGTGACCTCCCGGGGGGCCGGAGAGACCCAGTACTTC.

The CDR3 region is CASSLFPPGAGGSSYNEQFF. DNA of the CDR3: TGTGCCAGCAGTTTATTTCCCCCCGGAGCGGGAGGGAGCTCCTACAATGAGCAGTTCTTC. V gene TRBV27 combines with J gene TRBJ2-1, with TRBD2 matching 10 bases. This CDR3 comprises 20 residues. The V segment lost 1 base and the J segment 0 bases; nucleotides outside the gene matches: 12. Germline-derived CDR1 and CDR2 are MNHEY and SMNVEV (reference sequence).

This clonotype has just a few counts. CDR3 nucleotide sequence: TGTGCCAGCAGCTTAAGTACTAGCGGGAGGGTGGGGCAGTTCTTC. It translates to CASSLSTSGRVGQFF. The chain recombines TRBV11-3 with TRBJ2-1; 13 bases line up with TRBD2. The ends lost 2 bases at V and 12 bases at J; junction bases unmatched: 7. Per germline, CDR1 SGHNT and CDR2 YENEEA. The CDR3 loop spans 15 amino acids.

About this clonotype: The germline gene is not matched at one end of the junction; a read error may be the cause. V usage is TRBV10-3 and J usage is TRBJ1-2, with D tentatively TRBD1 (6 bases). The germline V gene has CDR1 ENHRY and CDR2 SYGVKD. CDR3 length equals 17 residues. CDR3 residues: CAISGSSRGEGNYGHTF. CDR3 bases: TGTGCCATCAGTGGCTCCAGTAGGGGGGAGGGAAACTATGGCCACACCTTC.

The rearrangement joins TRBV9 to TRBJ2-1; the D gene is possibly TRBD1 (7 bases). V was clipped by 4 bases and J by 0 bases, with 14 bases between them. Germline V gives CDR1 SGDLS, CDR2 YYNGEE. CDR3 length: 16 amino acids. CDR3 loop: CASSQGGSNSYNEQFF. The CDR3 nucleotides are TGTGCCAGCAGCCAGGGGGGCTCTAACTCCTACAATGAGCAGTTCTTC.

This clonotype occurred a few times. CDR3 in amino acids: CASSRTRATTDTQYF. The CDR3 DNA follows: TGTGCCAGCAGCAGGACACGGGCGACCACAGATACGCAGTATTTT. This chain links TRBV12-3 or TRBV12-4 with TRBJ2-3; a possible D gene is TRBD1 (5 bases). The V end was cut by 6 bases, the J end by 2 bases, with 15 bases between. The CDR3 runs to 15 residues.

This clonotype was found a few times. The V gene is TRBV27, the J gene TRBJ2-2; a possible D gene is TRBD2 (6 bases). Germline values: CDR1 MNHEY, CDR2 SMNVEV (reference sequence). The CDR3 totals 16 residues. Trimming shortened V by 2 bases and J by 0 bases, and 10 bases separated the two germline ends. This chain's CDR3 is CASSLSRGANTGELFF. The CDR3 bases are TGTGCCAGCAGTTTAAGTCGCGGGGCGAACACCGGGGAGCTGTTTTTT.

This clonotype was counted ten times or more. The chain carries TRBV4-3 and TRBJ2-3; 10 bases map to TRBD2. Trimming took 0 bases from V and 3 from J; bases not matched to a gene: 12. This CDR3 spans 19 amino acids. Germline loops: CDR1 LGHNA, CDR2 YSLEER. The CDR3 spells CASSQDSWFGAGGTDTQYF. CDR3 DNA: TGCGCCAGCAGCCAAGATTCCTGGTTTGGAGCGGGAGGGACAGATACGCAGTATTTT.

This clonotype was detected a few times. J is TRBJ1-1 and V is TRBV12-5; tentative D call: TRBD1 (5 bases). Trimming took 3 bases from V and 10 from J, leaving 18 bases between them. The CDR3 has 14 residues. CDR1 is LGHNT, CDR2 FRNRAP, per germline. CDR3 nucleotides: TGTGCTAGTGGTTTCACCTTGGAGGCGAGGGGAGCTTTCTTT. Translating gives CASGFTLEARGAFF.

This clonotype was recorded at least ten times. CDR3 bases: TGTGCCAGCAGTTCCGGGACTAGCGGGAGAGAGACCCAGTACTTC. This gives the protein CASSSGTSGRETQYF. V usage is TRBV28 and J usage is TRBJ2-5; the match to TRBD2 covers 14 bases. The V gene's germline CDR1 is MDHEN and CDR2 SYDVKM. This CDR3 is built from 15 residues. Germline trimming cut 4 bases from V and 4 bases from J; bases unmatched to any gene: 2.

Ten or more counts support this clonotype. The chain combines TRBV3-1 with TRBJ2-7; no clear D. Germline CDR1 reads LGHDT; CDR2 reads YNNKEL (reference sequence). This CDR3 has 15 residues. V lost 4 bases, J lost 4 bases, and 17 bases lay in between. DNA for the CDR3: TGTGCCAGCAGCCCGTCGGTAGGCCGAGGTTACGAGCAGTACTTC. This encodes CASSPSVGRGYEQYF.

The gene calls are TRBV11-1 and TRBJ2-1, with D tentatively TRBD1 or TRBD2 (5 bases each). The germline V gene has CDR1 SGHAT and CDR2 FQDESV (reference sequence). Deletions cut 5 bases from V and 10 bases from J, with 9 bases between. This CDR3 contains 11 residues. The CDR3 bases are TGTGCCAGCAGCCAAGGGACCGAGCAGTTCTTC. Translation gives CASSQGTEQFF.

In its sample, this clonotype was seen a few times. V gene TRBV6-5 combines with J gene TRBJ2-3; 13 bases agree with TRBD2. Germline V lookup: CDR1 MNHEY, CDR2 SVGAGI. This CDR3 has 16 amino acids. V gave up 4 bases and J gave up 5 bases; unmatched junction bases: 6. The CDR3 DNA reads as TGTGCCAGCAGTTCTACTAGCGGGAGGGCCATAGATACGCAGTATTTT. Its translation: CASSSTSGRAIDTQYF.

This clonotype was observed a few times. The chain employs TRBV12-3 or TRBV12-4 and TRBJ1-4; D remains unclear. The V gene lost 5 bases and the J gene lost 0 bases, with 10 bases spanning the gap. The CDR3 is made up of 15 amino acids. CDR3 in amino acids: CASSKDPSTNEKLFF. The DNA of the CDR3 is TGTGCCAGCAGTAAGGACCCTTCAACTAATGAAAAACTGTTTTTT.

This clonotype was seen a handful of times. J is TRBJ1-2 and V is TRBV4-2; D is uncertain. Germline values: CDR1 LGHNA, CDR2 YNFKEQ. The CDR3 covers 14 residues. The germline V and J ends were trimmed by 0 bases and 11 bases, with 16 bases remaining between them. The DNA of the CDR3 is TGTGCCAGCAGCCAAGATAGGCCCCCCGGTGGTTACACCTTC. Amino acids: CASSQDRPPGGYTF.

The genes are TRBV6-2 or TRBV6-3 and TRBJ2-3; 11 bases align to TRBD2. V dropped 8 bases and J dropped 0; count of bases not matched to a gene: 10. Germline V lookup: CDR1 MNHEY, CDR2 SVGEGT. The length of the CDR3 is 17 residues. CDR3 protein: CASHGLAGLTSTDTQYF. The CDR3 DNA follows: TGTGCCAGCCACGGACTAGCGGGCCTAACTAGCACAGATACGCAGTATTTT.

CDR3 nucleotides: TGTGCCACCGGGGGTGGGAGCACAGATACGCAGTATTTT. This sequence encodes CATGGGSTDTQYF. This chain joins TRBV24-1 and TRBJ2-3, with D possibly being TRBD1 or TRBD2 (5 bases each). The CDR3 has 13 residues. CDR1 is KGHDR, CDR2 SFDVKD, per germline. Trimming shortened V by 9 bases and J by 0 bases, and 9 bases separated the two germline ends.

V gene TRBV11-1 combines with J gene TRBJ2-1, with TRBD2 matching 9 bases. CDR1 SGHAT and CDR2 FQDESV come from the germline V gene (reference sequence). The CDR3 totals 18 residues. The V segment lost 5 bases and the J segment 0 bases; nucleotides outside the gene matches: 11. The CDR3 region is CASSPVLAGTGSYNEQFF. CDR3 in DNA: TGTGCCAGCAGCCCGGTGCTAGCGGGGACCGGCTCCTACAATGAGCAGTTCTTC.

This clonotype was picked up a small number of times. CDR3 in DNA: TGCAGCGTTGAAGGGGGTCAGACATTCAGGAACTACGAGCAGTACTTC. It specifies CSVEGGQTFRNYEQYF. This sequence joins TRBV29-1 and TRBJ2-7, with D unclear. The CDR3 is 16 amino acids. Germline loops: CDR1 SQVTM, CDR2 ANQGSEA. V was clipped by 1 base and J by 3 bases, with 19 bases between them.

Within the sample, this clonotype is medium-sized. This sequence joins TRBV12-3 or TRBV12-4 and TRBJ1-2; weak D call: TRBD1 (5 bases). The CDR3 runs 11 residues. Trimming shortened V by 5 bases and J by 7 bases, and 8 bases separated the two germline ends. CDR3 DNA sequence: TGTGCCAGCAGTCCAGGGACTGGCTACACCTTC. Translating gives CASSPGTGYTF.

The chain links TRBV4-1 to TRBJ1-4; 8 bases match TRBD1. This CDR3 comprises 16 residues. The germline gives CDR1 MGHRA, CDR2 YSYEKL. V lost 4 bases, J lost 4 bases, and 8 bases stayed unmatched. The CDR3 sequence: CASSLSGQGGNEKLFF. The CDR3 nucleotides are TGCGCCAGCAGCCTCTCTGGACAGGGCGGTAATGAAAAACTGTTTTTT.

This chain connects TRBV9 to TRBJ2-6; D is tentatively TRBD1 or TRBD2 (5 bases each). Trimming shortened V by 3 bases and J by 2 bases, and 9 bases separated the two germline ends. The CDR3 has 15 residues. Germline V gene sequence: CDR1 SGDLS, CDR2 YYNGEE. Here the CDR3 reads CASSAPGPGANVLTF. The DNA for the CDR3 is TGTGCCAGCAGCGCCCCGGGGCCTGGGGCCAACGTCCTGACTTTC.

This clonotype was seen ten or more times. V and J are TRBV4-2 and TRBJ1-6; no reliable D call. Germline loops: CDR1 LGHNA, CDR2 YNFKEQ. V lost 4 bases and J 10 bases, leaving 17 bases between the germline ends. The CDR3 sequence is 15 residues long. The CDR3 nucleotides read TGTGCCAGCAGCCTTGACGTGAAATTAGAATCACCCCTCCACTTT. Translation: CASSLDVKLESPLHF.